This TCR beta chain was found in a study of shared clonotypes between healthy human individuals. The donors were all Caucasian adults (living in Nashville, Tennessee). The length of the CDR3 is 12 residues. The germline gives CDR1 SGHTA, CDR2 FQGTGA. TCRdb keeps only in-frame clones here, not all; method: immunoSEQ multiplex PCR. The sample includes about 2.4 million clones, approximately 94% of them seen just once. The study, taken as a whole, reports: Donor clonotype sharing was expected to depend on sequencing depth.

This clone was observed a few times. Its antigen is unknown. A read error may account for a junction end that differs from germline. The genes are TRBV7-3 and TRBJ1-1; tentatively, D is TRBD1 (5 bases). This sequence originates from a man younger than 30 in good health. Some clones in this sample may be carry-over from other donors' samples. Source material: naive CD4+ T cells from PBMCs. The subset here: CD45RA+ positively selected. This CDR3 is CASSPVGGSVVF. DNA of the CDR3: TGTGCCAGCAGCCCAGTGGGGGGGAGCGTGGTCTTT. Variable domain in full (rest from reference TRBV7-3 and TRBJ1-1): GAGVSQTPSNKVTEKGKYVELRCDPISGHTALYWYRQSLGQGPEFLIYFQGTGAADDSGLPNDRFFAVRPEGSVSTLKIQRTERGDSAVYLCASSPVGGSVVFGQGTRLTVV.